This T cell receptor (beta chain) was sequenced for a study of spatial heterogeneity in lung cancer. Overall study: Among detected sequences, beta-chain ones consistently exceeded alpha-chain ones in number.

Time point: sample taken at primary tumor resection. Samples were donated by 72 untreated early-stage non-small cell lung cancer patients. Whole RNA came from tumor, nontumor lung or frozen PBMC and was sequenced without being sorted. A single record per CDR3 protein comes from TCRdb applying MiXCR to the 5' RACE reads. The repertoire consists of 60,000 to 75,000 distinct CDR3 sequences, with 6.3% occurring once and the leading ten covering about 15%. Sequences were derived from PBMCs, sampled at surgery. The sequence was obtained from a female donor with early-stage non-small cell lung cancer.

CDR3 DNA: TGTGCCAGCAGCCGATCTAGCGGGGAGGCGAACACCGGGGAGCTGTTTTTT. This codes for CASSRSSGEANTGELFF. The rearrangement links TRBV7-2 to TRBJ2-2; 9 bases map to TRBD2. The CDR3 is 17 amino acids. Per the germline V gene, CDR1 is SGHTA and CDR2 is FQGNSA. V shed 5 bases and J 0 bases; nucleotides not matched to a gene: 7.